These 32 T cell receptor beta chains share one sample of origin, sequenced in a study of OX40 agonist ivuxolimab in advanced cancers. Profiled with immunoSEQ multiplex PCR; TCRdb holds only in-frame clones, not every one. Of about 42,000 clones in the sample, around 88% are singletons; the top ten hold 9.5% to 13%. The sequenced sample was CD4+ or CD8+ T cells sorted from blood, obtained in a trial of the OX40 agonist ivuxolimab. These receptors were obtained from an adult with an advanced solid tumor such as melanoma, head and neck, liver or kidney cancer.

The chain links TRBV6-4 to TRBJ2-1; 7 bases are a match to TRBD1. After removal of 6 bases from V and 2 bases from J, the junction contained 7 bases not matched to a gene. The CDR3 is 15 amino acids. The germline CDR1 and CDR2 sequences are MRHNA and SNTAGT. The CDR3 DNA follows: TGTGCCAGCAGCGCCCGGGACAGCCCCTACAATGAGCAGTTCTTC. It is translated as CASSARDSPYNEQFF.

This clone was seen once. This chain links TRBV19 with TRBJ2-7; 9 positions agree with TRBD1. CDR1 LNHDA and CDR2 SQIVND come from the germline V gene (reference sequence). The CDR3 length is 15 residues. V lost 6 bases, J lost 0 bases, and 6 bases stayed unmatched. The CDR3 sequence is CASSPGTGSSYEQYF. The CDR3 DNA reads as TGTGCCAGTAGCCCGGGGACAGGGAGCTCCTACGAGCAGTACTTC.

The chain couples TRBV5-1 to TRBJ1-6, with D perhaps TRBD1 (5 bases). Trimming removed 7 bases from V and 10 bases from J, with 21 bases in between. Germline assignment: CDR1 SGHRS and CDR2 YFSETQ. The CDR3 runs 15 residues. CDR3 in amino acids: CASGETGTGTSPLHF. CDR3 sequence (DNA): TGCGCCAGCGGCGAAACCGGGACTGGGACCTCACCCCTCCACTTT.

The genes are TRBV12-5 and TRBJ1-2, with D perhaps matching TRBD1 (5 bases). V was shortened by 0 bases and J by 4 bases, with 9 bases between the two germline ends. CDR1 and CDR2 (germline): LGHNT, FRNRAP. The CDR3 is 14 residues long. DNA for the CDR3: TGTGCTAGTGGTTTGGTAGAAGGGACCTATGGCTACACCTTC. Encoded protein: CASGLVEGTYGYTF.

CDR3: CASSLGPEPNTEAFF. The CDR3 DNA sequence: TGTGCCAGCAGTCTCGGGCCAGAGCCGAACACTGAAGCTTTCTTT. The rearrangement links TRBV27 to TRBJ1-1; unclear D gene. Germline lookup yields CDR1 MNHEY and CDR2 SMNVEV (reference sequence). The V gene lost 5 bases and the J gene lost 1 base, with 14 bases spanning the gap. The CDR3 totals 15 residues.

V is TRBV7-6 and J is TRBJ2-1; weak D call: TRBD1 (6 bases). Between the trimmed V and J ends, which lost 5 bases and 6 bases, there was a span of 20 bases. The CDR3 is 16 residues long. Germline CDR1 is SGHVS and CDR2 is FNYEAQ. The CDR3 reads CASSIRGPGAGNEQFF. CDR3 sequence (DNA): TGTGCCAGCAGCATTAGGGGCCCAGGGGCGGGCAATGAGCAGTTCTTC. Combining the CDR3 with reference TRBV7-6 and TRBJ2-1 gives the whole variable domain GAGVSQSPRYKVTKRGQDVALRCDPISGHVSLYWYRQALGQGPEFLTYFNYEAQQDKSGLPNDRFSAERPEGSISTLTIQRTEQRDSAMYRCASSIRGPGAGNEQFFGPGTRLTVL.

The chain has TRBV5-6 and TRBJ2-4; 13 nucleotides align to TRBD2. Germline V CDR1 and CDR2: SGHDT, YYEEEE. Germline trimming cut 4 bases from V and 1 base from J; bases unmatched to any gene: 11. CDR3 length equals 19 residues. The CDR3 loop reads CASSPMGLAGTAAKNIQYF. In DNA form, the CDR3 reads TGTGCCAGCAGCCCAATGGGACTAGCGGGAACAGCGGCCAAAAACATTCAGTACTTC.

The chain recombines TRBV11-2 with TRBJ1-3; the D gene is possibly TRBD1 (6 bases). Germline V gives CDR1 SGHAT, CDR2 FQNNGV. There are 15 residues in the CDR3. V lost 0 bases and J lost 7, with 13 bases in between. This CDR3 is CASSLEGGTGNTIYF. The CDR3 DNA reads TGTGCCAGCAGCTTAGAGGGGGGAACAGGGAACACCATATATTTT.

CDR3 bases: TGTGCCAGCAGTGGGGGACTAGCGGCTAGCACAGATACGCAGTATTTT. This sequence encodes CASSGGLAASTDTQYF. This chain links TRBV6-4 with TRBJ2-3, with 11 positions matching TRBD2. After removal of 4 bases from V and 0 bases from J, the junction contained 3 bases not matched to a gene. The CDR3 contains 16 residues. CDR1 is MRHNA, CDR2 SNTAGT, per germline.

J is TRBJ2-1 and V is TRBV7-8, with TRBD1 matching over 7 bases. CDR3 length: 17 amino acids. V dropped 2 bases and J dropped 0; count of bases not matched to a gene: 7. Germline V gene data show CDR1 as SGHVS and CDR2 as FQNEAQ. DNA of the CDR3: TGTGCCAGCAGCTTAAGGTTCGGACAGGCCTCCTACAATGAGCAGTTCTTC. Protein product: CASSLRFGQASYNEQFF.

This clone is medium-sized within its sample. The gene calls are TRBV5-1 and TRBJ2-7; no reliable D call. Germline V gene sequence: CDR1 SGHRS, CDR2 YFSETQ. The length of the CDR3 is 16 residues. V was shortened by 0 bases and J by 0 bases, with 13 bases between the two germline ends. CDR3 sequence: CASSLGGLGTSYEQYF. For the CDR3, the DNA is TGCGCCAGCAGCTTGGGTGGCTTAGGCACCTCCTACGAGCAGTACTTC.

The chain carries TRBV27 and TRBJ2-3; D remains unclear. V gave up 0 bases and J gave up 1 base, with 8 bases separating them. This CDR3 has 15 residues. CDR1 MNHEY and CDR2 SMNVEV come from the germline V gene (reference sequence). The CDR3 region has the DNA TGTGCCAGCAGTTTATCGATAAGCCGCACAGATACGCAGTATTTT. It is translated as CASSLSISRTDTQYF.

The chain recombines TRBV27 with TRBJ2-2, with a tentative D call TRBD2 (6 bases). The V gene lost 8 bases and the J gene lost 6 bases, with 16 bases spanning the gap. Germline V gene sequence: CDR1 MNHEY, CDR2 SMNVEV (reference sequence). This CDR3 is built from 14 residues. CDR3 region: CASAGPGLPGELFF. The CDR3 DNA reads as TGTGCCAGCGCGGGCCCTGGACTACCCGGGGAGCTGTTTTTT.

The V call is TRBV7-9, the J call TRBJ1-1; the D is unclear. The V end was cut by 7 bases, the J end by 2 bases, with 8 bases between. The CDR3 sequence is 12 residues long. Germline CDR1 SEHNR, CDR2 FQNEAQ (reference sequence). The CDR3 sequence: CASTPSNTEAFF. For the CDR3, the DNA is TGTGCCAGCACCCCCTCTAACACTGAAGCTTTCTTT.

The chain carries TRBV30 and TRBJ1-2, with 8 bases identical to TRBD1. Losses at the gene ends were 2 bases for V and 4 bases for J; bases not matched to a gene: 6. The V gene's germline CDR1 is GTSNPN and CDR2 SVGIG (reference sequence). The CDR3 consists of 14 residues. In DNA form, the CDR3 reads TGTGCCTGGAGTCTTGGGACAGGCCCCTATGGCTACACCTTC. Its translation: CAWSLGTGPYGYTF.

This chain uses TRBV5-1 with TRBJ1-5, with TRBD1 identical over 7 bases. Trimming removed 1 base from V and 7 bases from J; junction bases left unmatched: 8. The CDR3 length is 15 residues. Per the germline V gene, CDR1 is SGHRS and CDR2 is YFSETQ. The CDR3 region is CASSLRGTAGQPQHF. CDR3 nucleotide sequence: TGCGCCAGCAGCTTGAGGGGGACAGCTGGGCAGCCCCAGCATTTT.

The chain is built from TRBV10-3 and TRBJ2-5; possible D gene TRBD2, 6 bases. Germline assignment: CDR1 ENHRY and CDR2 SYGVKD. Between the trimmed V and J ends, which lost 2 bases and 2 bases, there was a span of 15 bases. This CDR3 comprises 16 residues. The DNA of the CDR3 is TGTGCCATCAGTGAGGCTATAGCGGAGGCTCAAGAGACCCAGTACTTC. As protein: CAISEAIAEAQETQYF.

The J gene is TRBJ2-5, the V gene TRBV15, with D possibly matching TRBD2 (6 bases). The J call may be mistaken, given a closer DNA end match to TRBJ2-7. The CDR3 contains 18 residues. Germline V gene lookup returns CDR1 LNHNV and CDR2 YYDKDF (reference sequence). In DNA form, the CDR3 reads TGTGCCACCAGCAGAACCCTTAACCCCCCGGCGGAGGGAGACGAGCAGTACTTC. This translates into CATSRTLNPPAEGDEQYF.

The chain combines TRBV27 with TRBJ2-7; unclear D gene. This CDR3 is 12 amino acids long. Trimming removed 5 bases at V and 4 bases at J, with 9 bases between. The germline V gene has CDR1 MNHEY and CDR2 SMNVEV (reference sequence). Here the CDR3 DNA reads TGTGCCAGCAGTGCTGGACCGTACGAGCAGTACTTC. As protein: CASSAGPYEQYF.

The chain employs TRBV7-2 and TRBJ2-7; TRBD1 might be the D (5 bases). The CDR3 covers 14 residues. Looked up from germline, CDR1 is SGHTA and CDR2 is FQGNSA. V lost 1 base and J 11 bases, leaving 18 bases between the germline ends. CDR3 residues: CASSLGQYYTTEYF. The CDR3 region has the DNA TGTGCCAGCAGCTTAGGACAGTACTATACGACGGAGTACTTC.

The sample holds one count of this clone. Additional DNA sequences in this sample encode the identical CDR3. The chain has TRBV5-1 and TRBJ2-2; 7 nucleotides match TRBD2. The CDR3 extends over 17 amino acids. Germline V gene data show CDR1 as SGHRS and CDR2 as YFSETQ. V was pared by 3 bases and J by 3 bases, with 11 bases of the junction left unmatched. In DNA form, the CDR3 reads TGCGCCAGCAGCTCCCTCATACCGGGGGGAGACACCGGGGAGCTGTTTTTT. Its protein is CASSSLIPGGDTGELFF.

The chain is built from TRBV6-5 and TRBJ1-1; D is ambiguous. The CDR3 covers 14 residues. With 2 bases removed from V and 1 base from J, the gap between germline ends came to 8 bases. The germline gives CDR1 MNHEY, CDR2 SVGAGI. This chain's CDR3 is CASSYHIRNTEAFF. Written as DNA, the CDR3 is TGTGCCAGCAGTTACCACATCAGGAACACTGAAGCTTTCTTT.

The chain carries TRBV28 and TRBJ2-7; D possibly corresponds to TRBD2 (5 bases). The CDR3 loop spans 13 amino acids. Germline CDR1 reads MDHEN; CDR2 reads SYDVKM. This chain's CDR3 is CAHEGRGSYEQYF. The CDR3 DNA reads TGTGCACACGAGGGTCGGGGCTCCTACGAGCAGTACTTC.

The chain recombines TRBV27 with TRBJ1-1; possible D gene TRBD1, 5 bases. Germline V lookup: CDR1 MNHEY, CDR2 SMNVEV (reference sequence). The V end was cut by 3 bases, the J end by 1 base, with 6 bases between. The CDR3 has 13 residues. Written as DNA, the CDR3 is TGTGCCAGCAGTTTGCAGGGGAACACTGAAGCTTTCTTT. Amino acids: CASSLQGNTEAFF.

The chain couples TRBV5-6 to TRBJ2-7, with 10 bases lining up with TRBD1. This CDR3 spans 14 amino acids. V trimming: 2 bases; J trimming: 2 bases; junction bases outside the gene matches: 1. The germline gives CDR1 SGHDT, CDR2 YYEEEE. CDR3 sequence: CASSFGTGAYEQYF. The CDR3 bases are TGTGCCAGCAGCTTTGGGACAGGGGCCTACGAGCAGTACTTC.

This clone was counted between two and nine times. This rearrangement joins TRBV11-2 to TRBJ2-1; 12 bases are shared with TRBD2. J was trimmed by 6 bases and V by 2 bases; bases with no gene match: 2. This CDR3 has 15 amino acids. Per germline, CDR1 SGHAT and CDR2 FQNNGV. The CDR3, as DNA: TGTGCCAGCAGCTTACTAGCGGGGGGGCCCAATGAGCAGTTCTTC. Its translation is CASSLLAGGPNEQFF.

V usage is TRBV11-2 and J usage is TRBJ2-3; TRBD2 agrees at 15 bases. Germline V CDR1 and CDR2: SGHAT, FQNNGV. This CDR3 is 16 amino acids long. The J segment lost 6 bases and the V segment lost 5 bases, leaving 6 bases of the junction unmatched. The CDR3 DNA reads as TGTGCCAGCAGCGTACGGACTAGCGGGGGGGCGGATACGCAGTATTTT. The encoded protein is CASSVRTSGGADTQYF.

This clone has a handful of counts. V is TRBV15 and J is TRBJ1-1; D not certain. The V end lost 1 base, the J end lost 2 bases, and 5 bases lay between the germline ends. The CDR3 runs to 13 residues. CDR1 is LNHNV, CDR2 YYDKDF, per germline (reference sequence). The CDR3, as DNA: TGTGCCACCAGCAGAGTCGGCAACACTGAAGCTTTCTTT. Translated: CATSRVGNTEAFF.

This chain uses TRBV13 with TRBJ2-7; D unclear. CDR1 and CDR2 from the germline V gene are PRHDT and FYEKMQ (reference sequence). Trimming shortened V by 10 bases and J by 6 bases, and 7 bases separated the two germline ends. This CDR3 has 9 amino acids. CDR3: CATSAEQYF. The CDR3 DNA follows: TGTGCCACCAGTGCCGAGCAGTACTTC.

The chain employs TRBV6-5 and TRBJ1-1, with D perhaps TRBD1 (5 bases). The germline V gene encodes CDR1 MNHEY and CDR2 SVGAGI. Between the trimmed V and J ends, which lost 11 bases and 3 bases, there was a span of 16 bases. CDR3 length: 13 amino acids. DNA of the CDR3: TGTGCCGCCTACAGGTATAAGGACACTGAAGCTTTCTTT. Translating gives CAAYRYKDTEAFF.

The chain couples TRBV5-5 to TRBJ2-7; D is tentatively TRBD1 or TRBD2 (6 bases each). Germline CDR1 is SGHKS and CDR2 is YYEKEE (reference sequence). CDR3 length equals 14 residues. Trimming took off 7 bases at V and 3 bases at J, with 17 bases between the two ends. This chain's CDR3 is CASLSGAGFYEQYF. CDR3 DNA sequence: TGTGCCAGCCTGTCGGGGGCAGGGTTCTACGAGCAGTACTTC.

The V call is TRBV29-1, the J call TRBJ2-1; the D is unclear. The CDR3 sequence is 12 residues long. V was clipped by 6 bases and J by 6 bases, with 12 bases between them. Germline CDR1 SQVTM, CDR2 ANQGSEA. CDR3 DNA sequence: TGCAGCGTCCCCGGACCTATCAATGAGCAGTTCTTC. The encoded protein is CSVPGPINEQFF.